Listed below are T cell receptor beta chains from one sample, sequenced in a study of T cell responses to AZD1222 COVID-19 vaccine. Using immunoSEQ multiplex PCR, the repertoire was profiled, and TCRdb retains in-frame clones only, with some absent. The table lists 180,000 or so clones, around 88% of them singletons, with about 7.2% in the top ten. The sample was peripheral blood, taken on day 0 of AZD1222 vaccination. The receptors stem from an adult in good health. Both conserved end residues are part of each CDR3. D genes are given only for firm matches. Not every row has a clone size; where given, it reads once, few, many or a size class.

D: TRBD2; J: TRBJ2-4; V: TRBV5-1; size: NA; CDR3: CASSLGPGGADIQYF; DNA: TGCGCCAGCAGCTTGGGTCCCGGGGGGGCCGACATTCAGTACTTC
D: NA; J: TRBJ1-5; V: TRBV3-1/TRBV3-2; size: NA; CDR3: CASSQAGTQPQHF; DNA: TGTGCCAGCAGCCAAGCGGGGACTCAGCCCCAGCATTTT
D: TRBD1; J: TRBJ1-2; V: TRBV28; size: NA; CDR3: CASISTGTGRSNGYTF; DNA: TGTGCCAGCATCTCCACCGGGACAGGCCGTTCTAATGGCTACACCTTC
D: TRBD1; J: TRBJ2-2; V: TRBV15; size: NA; CDR3: CATSTNRGGTGELFF; DNA: TGTGCCACCAGCACCAACAGGGGCGGGACCGGGGAGCTGTTTTTT
D: NA; J: TRBJ2-7; V: TRBV7-8; size: NA; CDR3: CASSLAGTTSYEQYF; DNA: TGTGCCAGCAGCTTAGCCGGGACAACCTCCTACGAGCAGTACTTC
D: NA; J: TRBJ1-2; V: TRBV13; size: NA; CDR3: CASSNRGKANYGYTF; DNA: TGTGCCAGCAGCAACCGGGGGAAAGCTAACTATGGCTACACCTTC
D: NA; J: TRBJ1-5; V: TRBV7-8; size: NA; CDR3: CASSLGRLPQPQHF; DNA: TGTGCCAGCAGCTTAGGACGACTGCCCCAGCCCCAGCATTTT
D: TRBD1; J: TRBJ1-2; V: TRBV5-4; size: once; CDR3: CASRKTGGAGYTF; DNA: TGTGCCAGCAGGAAGACAGGGGGCGCTGGCTACACCTTC
D: TRBD2; J: TRBJ2-1; V: TRBV29-1; size: NA; CDR3: CSVLGLAGWDEQFF; DNA: TGCAGCGTCTTGGGACTAGCGGGGTGGGATGAGCAGTTCTTC
D: NA; J: TRBJ1-2; V: TRBV7-9; size: NA; CDR3: CASSLEVSNPYGYTF; DNA: TGTGCCAGCAGCTTGGAGGTGTCCAACCCCTATGGCTACACCTTC
D: TRBD1; J: TRBJ2-1; V: TRBV7-3; size: NA; CDR3: CASSLLPQGAYNEQFF; DNA: TGTGCCAGCAGCTTATTGCCACAGGGGGCTTACAATGAGCAGTTCTTC
D: NA; J: TRBJ1-4; V: TRBV6-1; size: NA; CDR3: CASSALNEKLFF; DNA: TGTGCCAGCAGTGCCCTTAATGAAAAACTGTTTTTT
D: TRBD1; J: TRBJ2-7; V: TRBV19; size: NA; CDR3: CASSMADRGYEQYF; DNA: TGTGCCAGTAGTATGGCGGACAGGGGGTACGAGCAGTACTTC
D: NA; J: TRBJ2-6; V: TRBV5-4; size: NA; CDR3: CASADTSGANVLTF; DNA: TGTGCCAGCGCGGACACCTCTGGGGCCAACGTCCTGACTTTC
D: NA; J: TRBJ2-1; V: TRBV28; size: NA; CDR3: CASISYLDPLSYNEQFF; DNA: TGTGCCAGCATCTCCTATTTGGACCCACTCTCCTACAATGAGCAGTTCTTC
D: TRBD1; J: TRBJ2-1; V: TRBV3-1/TRBV3-2; size: NA; CDR3: CASSQGRTGWNEQFF; DNA: TGTGCCAGCAGCCAAGGGAGGACAGGGTGGAATGAGCAGTTCTTC
D: TRBD1; J: TRBJ2-3; V: TRBV5-1; size: NA; CDR3: CASNPGGPRADTQYF; DNA: TGCGCCAGCAACCCAGGGGGCCCTCGCGCAGATACGCAGTATTTT
D: NA; J: TRBJ2-7; V: TRBV11-2; size: NA; CDR3: CASSLAGEIYEQYF; DNA: TGTGCCAGCAGCTTAGCGGGGGAGATCTACGAGCAGTACTTC
D: NA; J: TRBJ1-2; V: TRBV7-9; size: NA; CDR3: CASSDSLRDTYGYTF; DNA: TGTGCCAGCAGCGATTCGCTACGGGACACCTATGGCTACACCTTC
D: NA; J: TRBJ2-7; V: TRBV15; size: NA; CDR3: CATSREDRSYEQYF; DNA: TGTGCCACCAGCAGAGAAGACAGGTCCTACGAGCAGTACTTC
D: TRBD1; J: TRBJ1-4; V: TRBV3-1/TRBV3-2; size: NA; CDR3: CASSRMTGLGEKLFF; DNA: TGTGCCAGCAGCCGAATGACAGGGTTAGGGGAAAAACTGTTTTTT
D: NA; J: TRBJ2-1; V: TRBV3-1/TRBV3-2; size: NA; CDR3: CASSQGHLGQQQFF; DNA: TGTGCCAGCAGCCAAGGCCACCTGGGTCAGCAGCAGTTCTTC
D: NA; J: TRBJ1-2; V: TRBV7-9; size: once; CDR3: CASSLEEGLGGYTF; DNA: TGTGCCAGCAGCTTAGAGGAGGGGTTGGGCGGCTACACCTTC
D: NA; J: TRBJ2-7; V: TRBV27; size: NA; CDR3: CASSSSNRGNWPPTQQYF; DNA: TGTGCCAGCAGTTCCTCTAACCGGGGGAACTGGCCCCCTACGCAGCAGTACTTC
D: NA; J: TRBJ2-7; V: TRBV12-3/TRBV12-4; size: NA; CDR3: CASSLRTTYEQYF; DNA: TGTGCCAGCAGTTTAAGAACGACCTACGAGCAGTACTTC
D: TRBD2; J: TRBJ2-5; V: TRBV9; size: NA; CDR3: CASSVETGGLLETQYF; DNA: TGTGCCAGCAGCGTAGAGACGGGGGGGCTGCTAGAGACCCAGTACTTC
D: NA; J: TRBJ1-3; V: TRBV7-9; size: few; CDR3: CASSLDAAGNTIYF; DNA: TGTGCCAGCAGCTTGGACGCGGCTGGAAACACCATATATTTT
D: TRBD2; J: TRBJ2-7; V: TRBV4-1; size: NA; CDR3: CASSEHSGGSYEQYF; DNA: TGCGCCAGCAGCGAACATAGCGGGGGGTCCTACGAGCAGTACTTC
D: TRBD1; J: TRBJ1-5; V: TRBV23-1; size: NA; CDR3: CASSREGTGGCQPQHF; DNA: TGCGCCAGCAGTCGAGAAGGGACAGGGGGTTGTCAGCCCCAGCATTTT
D: NA; J: TRBJ1-1; V: TRBV9; size: NA; CDR3: CASSVTEGLTEAFF; DNA: TGTGCCAGCAGCGTGACCGAGGGGCTAACTGAAGCTTTCTTT
D: NA; J: TRBJ2-1; V: TRBV5-1; size: NA; CDR3: CASSWWDNYNEQFF; DNA: TGCGCCAGCAGCTGGTGGGATAACTACAATGAGCAGTTCTTC
D: NA; J: TRBJ1-2; V: TRBV24-1; size: NA; CDR3: CATSRGDYGYTF; DNA: TGTGCCACCTCGAGAGGGGACTATGGCTACACCTTC
D: NA; J: TRBJ1-2; V: TRBV5-1; size: NA; CDR3: CASSLASGATNYGYTF; DNA: TGCGCCAGCAGCTTGGCCTCGGGAGCAACTAACTATGGCTACACCTTC
D: NA; J: TRBJ1-6; V: TRBV4-1; size: NA; CDR3: CASGLGSPLHF; DNA: TGCGCCAGCGGACTAGGTTCACCCCTCCACTTT
D: NA; J: TRBJ1-1; V: TRBV5-6; size: NA; CDR3: CASSARRPRGAFF; DNA: TGTGCCAGCAGCGCGAGACGACCCCGAGGGGCTTTCTTT
D: NA; J: TRBJ2-7; V: TRBV10-3; size: NA; CDR3: CAISESGPYYEQYF; DNA: TGTGCCATCAGTGAGTCGGGCCCTTACTACGAGCAGTACTTC
D: NA; J: TRBJ1-3; V: TRBV6-5; size: NA; CDR3: CASYRSSGNTIYF; DNA: TGTGCCTCATATCGGAGCTCTGGAAACACCATATATTTT
D: NA; J: TRBJ2-7; V: TRBV7-2; size: NA; CDR3: CASSPGRNYEQYF; DNA: TGTGCCAGCAGCCCGGGACGGAACTACGAGCAGTACTTC
D: NA; J: TRBJ2-1; V: TRBV4-2; size: NA; CDR3: CASSPRKDYYNEQFF; DNA: TGTGCCAGCAGCCCCCGTAAGGATTACTACAATGAGCAGTTCTTC
D: NA; J: TRBJ1-2; V: TRBV4-3; size: NA; CDR3: CASSQEGLSGGYTF; DNA: TGCGCCAGCAGCCAAGAAGGGTTATCGGGGGGCTACACCTTC
D: NA; J: TRBJ2-2; V: TRBV15; size: NA; CDR3: CATSRQGNTGELFF; DNA: TGTGCCACCAGCAGACAGGGGAACACCGGGGAGCTGTTTTTT
D: NA; J: TRBJ1-6; V: TRBV6-5; size: NA; CDR3: CASSSSARSYNSPLHF; DNA: TGTGCCAGCAGTTCCTCAGCCCGGTCCTATAATTCACCCCTCCACTTT
D: NA; J: TRBJ2-7; V: TRBV2; size: NA; CDR3: CASSLYQASEQYF; DNA: TGTGCCAGCAGTCTATATCAGGCCAGCGAGCAGTACTTC
D: NA; J: TRBJ1-5; V: TRBV15; size: few; CDR3: CATSPRMTGDQPQHF; DNA: TGTGCCACCAGCCCTCGGATGACCGGGGATCAGCCCCAGCATTTT
D: NA; J: TRBJ1-6; V: TRBV6-2/TRBV6-3; size: NA; CDR3: CASSYGNPGTAASPLHF; DNA: TGTGCCAGCAGTTATGGCAACCCCGGGACGGCCGCTTCACCCCTCCACTTT
D: NA; J: TRBJ2-7; V: TRBV19; size: NA; CDR3: CASSIRAASYEQYF; DNA: TGTGCCAGTAGTATTAGAGCGGCCAGCTACGAGCAGTACTTC
D: TRBD1; J: TRBJ2-1; V: TRBV30; size: NA; CDR3: CAWRKTGVGYNEQFF; DNA: TGTGCCTGGAGAAAGACAGGGGTAGGGTACAATGAGCAGTTCTTC
D: NA; J: TRBJ2-3; V: TRBV27; size: NA; CDR3: CASSLSLLRGGTQYF; DNA: TGTGCCAGCAGTTTATCCCTTTTGAGGGGTGGTACGCAGTATTTT
D: NA; J: TRBJ1-5; V: TRBV21-1; size: NA; CDR3: CASSLPSRGSDQPQHF; DNA: TGTGCCAGCAGCCTTCCGAGCCGGGGGTCGGATCAGCCCCAGCATTTT
D: NA; J: TRBJ2-4; V: TRBV2; size: NA; CDR3: CASSDRRGLAKNIQYF; DNA: TGTGCCAGCAGTGATCGCAGGGGACTAGCCAAAAACATTCAGTACTTC